The 10 T cell receptor beta chains given below trace back to one sample, sequenced in a study of blood T cell repertoires in COVID-19. Clones were sequenced by immunoSEQ multiplex PCR, and TCRdb holds only the in-frame ones, with some missing. The sample shows a few hundred thousand clones, 88% of them seen only once. Sample: peripheral blood. The receptors originated from a woman in her thirties with COVID-19, enrolled during active disease.

In this sample, this clone turned up a few times. The V call is TRBV19, the J call TRBJ1-1; tentative D call: TRBD1 (6 bases). Trimming pared 2 bases from V and 4 bases from J, leaving 14 bases between. CDR1 is LNHDA and CDR2 is SQIVND in the germline V gene (reference sequence). This CDR3 has 15 residues. CDR3 region: CASSIWQGRSTEAFF. The CDR3 nucleotides read TGTGCCAGTAGTATATGGCAGGGGAGATCCACTGAAGCTTTCTTT.

The chain employs TRBV5-4 and TRBJ2-7, with TRBD1 identical over 9 bases. This CDR3 is 15 amino acids long. After removal of 4 bases from V and 5 bases from J, the junction contained 10 bases not matched to a gene. CDR1 is SGHNT and CDR2 is YYREEE in the germline V gene (reference sequence). As DNA, the CDR3 is TGTGCCAGCAGCCTACTCCGGGACAGGGCCAACGAGCAGTACTTC. It yields the protein CASSLLRDRANEQYF.

The gene calls are TRBV2 and TRBJ2-1, with TRBD1 matching over 8 bases. CDR1 and CDR2 from the germline V gene are SNHLY and FYNNEI. V shed 8 bases and J 3 bases; nucleotides not matched to a gene: 12. The CDR3 contains 16 residues. Here the CDR3 DNA reads TGTGCCAGCGGCGACATCCCCGGGACAGGCTACAATGAGCAGTTCTTC. It yields the protein CASGDIPGTGYNEQFF.

The gene calls are TRBV27 and TRBJ2-3, with D perhaps TRBD1 (5 bases). Germline CDR1 MNHEY, CDR2 SMNVEV (reference sequence). This CDR3 is built from 16 residues. Between the trimmed V and J ends, which lost 7 bases and 5 bases, there was a span of 22 bases. The CDR3 DNA follows: TGTGCCAGCAATACCTTGGCAGGCCGGCAGGGAGATACGCAGTATTTT. It translates to CASNTLAGRQGDTQYF.

V is TRBV15 and J is TRBJ2-5; possible D gene TRBD2, 5 bases. Trimming stripped 0 bases from V and 4 bases from J, with 9 bases between. The CDR3 loop spans 14 amino acids. In germline, CDR1 is LNHNV, CDR2 YYDKDF (reference sequence). CDR3 loop: CATSRDGGGETQYF. CDR3 nucleotides: TGTGCCACCAGCAGAGATGGAGGAGGAGAGACCCAGTACTTC.

This chain uses TRBV6-2 or TRBV6-3 with TRBJ2-7, with D maybe TRBD1 (5 bases). Trimming removed 6 bases from V and 3 bases from J, with 9 bases in between. Germline-derived CDR1 and CDR2 are MNHEY and SVGEGT. CDR3 length: 12 residues. The chain's CDR3 is CASSRQGYEQYV. The CDR3 DNA reads as TGTGCCAGCAGCCGGCAGGGCTACGAGCAGTACGTC.

The chain employs TRBV28 and TRBJ1-1; 8 nucleotides line up with TRBD1. J gave up 6 bases and V 2 bases, and 5 bases lay outside the gene matches. Germline V CDR1 and CDR2: MDHEN, SYDVKM. CDR3 length: 14 residues. The chain's CDR3 is CASSLGGQGPEAFF. For the CDR3, the DNA is TGTGCCAGCAGTTTAGGCGGACAGGGTCCTGAAGCTTTCTTT.

The chain is built from TRBV19 and TRBJ2-1; 10 bases match TRBD1. CDR3 length: 16 residues. V was pared by 5 bases and J by 2 bases, with 6 bases of the junction left unmatched. Per the germline V gene, CDR1 is LNHDA and CDR2 is SQIVND (reference sequence). The CDR3 nucleotides read TGTGCCAGTAGTTCAGGGACAGGGGCCCCCTACAATGAGCAGTTCTTC. This codes for CASSSGTGAPYNEQFF.

This clone was seen a single time. The rearrangement uses TRBV6-6 and TRBJ1-1; tentatively, D is TRBD1 (5 bases). The CDR3 spans 16 residues. Germline CDR1 is MNHNY and CDR2 is SVGAGI (reference sequence). Trimming shortened V by 0 bases and J by 4 bases, and 15 bases separated the two germline ends. CDR3: CASSYSNLGAVTEAFF. CDR3 coding DNA: TGTGCCAGCAGTTACTCGAACCTAGGGGCAGTCACTGAAGCTTTCTTT.

The rearrangement uses TRBV7-2 and TRBJ1-5; the match to TRBD1 covers 7 bases. The ends lost 3 bases at V and 7 bases at J; junction bases unmatched: 12. The CDR3 is made up of 16 amino acids. The germline CDR1 and CDR2 sequences are SGHTA and FQGNSA. CDR3 nucleotides: TGTGCCAGCAGCTTCTCGGGACAGATCTTGGGGCAGCCCCAGCATTTT. Its protein is CASSFSGQILGQPQHF.